A single sample is the source of the 2 T cell receptor beta chains below, sequenced in a study of siplizumab effects on memory and regulatory T cells. Using immunoSEQ multiplex PCR, the repertoire was profiled, and TCRdb retains in-frame clones only, with some absent. The data hold some 53,000 clones, with about 97% observed a single time. Specimen: naive CD4+ T cells sorted from blood. The receptors derive from a human donor in good health.

The V call is TRBV7-9, the J call TRBJ1-2; D gene ambiguous. CDR3 size: 13 residues. The V and J ends lost 5 bases and 6 bases respectively, with 13 bases between them. Germline loops: CDR1 SEHNR, CDR2 FQNEAQ (reference sequence). The CDR3 loop reads CASSLRFPNGYTF. In nucleotides, the CDR3 is TGTGCCAGCAGCCTCAGGTTCCCCAATGGCTACACCTTC.

To note about this clone: The same CDR3 can be traced to other DNA sequences in this sample. The chain uses TRBV7-3 and TRBJ2-2; D is uncertain. Trimming stripped 5 bases from V and 2 bases from J, with 9 bases between. This CDR3 has 14 amino acids. The germline gives CDR1 SGHTA, CDR2 FQGTGA. The CDR3 region has the DNA TGTGCCAGCAGCCGGCAAGGAAACACCGGGGAGCTGTTTTTT. The encoded protein is CASSRQGNTGELFF.